These 18 T cell receptor beta chains came from one sample sequenced in a study of T cell repertoires in cytomegalovirus infection. These TCRs' antigens remain unknown. Using its own MiXCR run on the reads, TCRdb lists one record per CDR3 protein. The data contain approximately 730,000 distinct CDR3 sequences, 25% to 30% of them seen just once; the ten biggest clones take up roughly 14%. The sequenced sample was cultured CD8+ T cells from PBMCs, obtained from culture after CMV antigen stimulation. All receptors come from a human donor in good health (CMV status not recorded). Some clones in this sample may be carry-over from other donors' samples.

The CDR3 region has the DNA TGTGCCAGCAGCTACTGGGGTTCGGACTATGGCTACACCTTC. Translating gives CASSYWGSDYGYTF. The chain links TRBV5-4 to TRBJ1-2; no definite D call. The V gene's germline CDR1 is SGHNT and CDR2 YYREEE (reference sequence). The germline V and J ends were trimmed by 3 bases and 3 bases, with 12 bases remaining between them. This CDR3 has 14 residues.

The chain recombines TRBV7-9 with TRBJ2-2; D not resolved. The germline V and J ends were trimmed by 5 bases and 4 bases, with 8 bases remaining between them. CDR3 length: 13 residues. The germline gives CDR1 SEHNR, CDR2 FQNEAQ (reference sequence). The CDR3 here is CASSGDGTGELFF. Here the CDR3 DNA reads TGTGCCAGCAGCGGCGACGGCACCGGGGAGCTGTTTTTT.

V gene TRBV15 combines with J gene TRBJ2-1; 8 bases are shared with TRBD1. V gave up 5 bases and J gave up 12 bases; unmatched junction bases: 15. The CDR3 is made up of 15 amino acids. Per germline, CDR1 LNHNV and CDR2 YYDKDF (reference sequence). The CDR3 DNA reads TGTGCCACCAGCGGGGGGTTAGGACAGGGACGGAGGCAGTTCTTC. Translated, it gives CATSGGLGQGRRQFF.

This sequence joins TRBV27 and TRBJ2-2, with D perhaps TRBD1 (6 bases). The germline CDR1 and CDR2 sequences are MNHEY and SMNVEV (reference sequence). This CDR3 comprises 14 residues. V was trimmed by 7 bases and J by 6 bases, leaving 15 bases between them. CDR3 in amino acids: CASIPPGVSGELFF. CDR3 nucleotides: TGTGCCAGCATCCCCCCAGGGGTATCCGGGGAGCTGTTTTTT.

This chain links TRBV6-2 or TRBV6-3 with TRBJ2-2; D unresolved. CDR1 and CDR2 (germline): MNHEY, SVGEGT. V lost 2 bases and J 5 bases, leaving 9 bases between the germline ends. The CDR3 is 14 amino acids. The DNA of the CDR3 is TGTGCCAGCAGTTACGGGGTAGGGACCGGGGAGCTGTTTTTT. Encoded protein: CASSYGVGTGELFF.

This clonotype was counted a single time. The V and J genes are TRBV7-6 and TRBJ2-1; 8 nucleotides agree with TRBD1. The CDR3 has 19 residues. V lost 4 bases, J lost 7 bases, and 21 bases stayed unmatched. Germline V lookup: CDR1 SGHVS, CDR2 FNYEAQ. This chain's CDR3 is CASSYRGGLWDRRKNEQFF. In nucleotides, the CDR3 is TGTGCCAGCAGCTATAGAGGGGGGTTATGGGACAGGAGGAAAAATGAGCAGTTCTTC. The variable domain in full, with the rest retrieved from reference TRBV7-6 and TRBJ2-1, is GAGVSQSPRYKVTKRGQDVALRCDPISGHVSLYWYRQALGQGPEFLTYFNYEAQQDKSGLPNDRFSAERPEGSISTLTIQRTEQRDSAMYRCASSYRGGLWDRRKNEQFFGPGTRLTVL.

This clonotype was seen ten or more times. This chain uses TRBV7-2 with TRBJ2-1; tentative D call: TRBD2 (7 bases). The CDR3 has 15 amino acids. Germline V lookup: CDR1 SGHTA, CDR2 FQGNSA. Trimming removed 3 bases at V and 5 bases at J, with 14 bases between. This chain's CDR3 is CASSFGGGNNNEQFF. In DNA form, the CDR3 reads TGTGCCAGCAGCTTTGGGGGGGGCAACAACAATGAGCAGTTCTTC.

The chain combines TRBV2 with TRBJ1-6; no definite D call. The V and J ends lost 9 bases and 4 bases respectively, with 22 bases between them. CDR1 and CDR2 from the germline V gene are SNHLY and FYNNEI. CDR3 length equals 17 residues. Written as DNA, the CDR3 is TGTGCCAGTCTTCGGCTGGCTATCGGCCAATATAATTCACCCCTCCACTTT. This encodes CASLRLAIGQYNSPLHF. Together with reference TRBV2 and TRBJ1-6, the CDR3 gives the full variable domain: EPEVTQTPSHQVTQMGQEVILRCVPISNHLYFYWYRQILGQKVEFLVSFYNNEISEKSEIFDDQFSVERPDGSNFTLKIRSTKLEDSAMYFCASLRLAIGQYNSPLHFGNGTRLTVT.

V is TRBV20-1 and J is TRBJ2-3; tentative D call: TRBD2 (7 bases). The germline CDR1 and CDR2 sequences are DFQATT and SNEGSKA (reference sequence). This CDR3 spans 13 amino acids. V dropped 5 bases and J dropped 3 bases, with 12 bases sitting between them. CDR3 bases: TGCAGTGCTCCCCGGGGGGCTACAGATACGCAGTATTTT. Protein: CSAPRGATDTQYF.

The rearrangement links TRBV7-9 to TRBJ1-2; D is perhaps TRBD1 (5 bases). CDR1 and CDR2 from the germline V gene are SEHNR and FQNEAQ (reference sequence). The CDR3 extends over 14 amino acids. V was trimmed by 4 bases and J by 4 bases, leaving 13 bases between them. The CDR3 DNA sequence: TGTGCCAGCAGCTCCATGCAGGGTAGCTATGGCTACACCTTC. Amino acid sequence: CASSSMQGSYGYTF.

This clonotype was recorded a few times. The rearrangement uses TRBV10-1 and TRBJ2-3, with 9 bases that match TRBD2. The CDR3 has 17 residues. Germline V gene sequence: CDR1 WNHNN, CDR2 SYGVQD (reference sequence). V trimming: 2 bases; J trimming: 2 bases; junction bases outside the gene matches: 8. The CDR3: CASSEGLVAGDTDTQYF. CDR3 DNA: TGCGCCAGCAGTGAGGGTTTGGTAGCGGGGGACACAGATACGCAGTATTTT.

The chain combines TRBV9 with TRBJ2-3, with a tentative D call TRBD2 (7 bases). Trimming removed 4 bases at V and 2 bases at J, with 14 bases between. In germline, CDR1 is SGDLS, CDR2 YYNGEE. The CDR3 is made up of 15 amino acids. The CDR3 loop is CASSPGGGYTDTQYF. As DNA, the CDR3 is TGTGCCAGCAGCCCCGGCGGGGGCTACACAGATACGCAGTATTTT.

The chain recombines TRBV6-2 or TRBV6-3 with TRBJ2-1, with D perhaps TRBD1 or TRBD2 (5 bases each). Trimming stripped 5 bases from V and 6 bases from J, with 17 bases between. The germline V gene has CDR1 MNHEY and CDR2 SVGEGT. The CDR3 sequence is 15 residues long. Here the CDR3 reads CASSAPGRSGNEQFF. CDR3 bases: TGTGCCAGCAGTGCCCCGGGACGGTCGGGCAATGAGCAGTTCTTC.

There are a few counts of this clonotype. This sequence joins TRBV2 and TRBJ2-3; 7 nucleotides agree with TRBD1. The CDR3 has 17 residues. Looked up from germline, CDR1 is SNHLY and CDR2 is FYNNEI. V lost 3 bases to trimming and J lost 4 bases; unmatched junction nucleotides: 13. For the CDR3, the DNA is TGTGCCAGCAGTGAGTCGGACAGGCGGGCCGGTCCAGATACGCAGTATTTT. Translation: CASSESDRRAGPDTQYF.

This clonotype was detected only a few times. The V gene is TRBV6-1, the J gene TRBJ1-6, with D unresolved. CDR3 length: 16 residues. The germline CDR1 and CDR2 sequences are MNHNS and SASEGT. The V and J ends lost 6 bases and 0 bases respectively, with 12 bases between them. The CDR3 spells CASSPGPPSYNSPLHF. The DNA for the CDR3 is TGTGCCAGCAGCCCTGGGCCACCCTCCTATAATTCACCCCTCCACTTT.

The rearrangement uses TRBV12-3 or TRBV12-4 and TRBJ2-4; 8 bases are shared with TRBD1. The CDR3 is 15 residues long. The V gene end was trimmed by 6 bases and the J gene end by 5 bases; junction bases not matched to a gene: 9. For the CDR3, the DNA is TGTGCCAGCAGCCCGGGTAGGGGACAGGAAAACATTCAGTACTTC. It translates to CASSPGRGQENIQYF.

V gene TRBV11-3 combines with J gene TRBJ2-2, with TRBD2 identical over 10 bases. V trimming: 2 bases; J trimming: 0 bases; junction bases outside the gene matches: 3. Per germline, CDR1 SGHNT and CDR2 YENEEA. The CDR3 runs to 17 residues. The chain's CDR3 is CASSLRAGGPNTGELFF. CDR3 DNA: TGTGCCAGCAGCTTAAGAGCGGGGGGGCCGAACACCGGGGAGCTGTTTTTT.

Details on this clonotype: One end of the junction is discordant with germline, which a read error may explain. The rearrangement links TRBV7-8 to TRBJ2-1; unclear D gene. The germline V gene encodes CDR1 SGHVS and CDR2 FQNEAQ. CDR3 length: 13 amino acids. CDR3 DNA: TGTGCCAGCACTCGAAGAGGCTACCATGAGCAGTTCTTC. It translates to CASTRRGYHEQFF.